This T cell receptor beta chain was identified during a study of neurological immune-mediated disorders. Per germline, CDR1 LGHNA and CDR2 YSLEER. This CDR3 spans 13 amino acids. V was pared by 1 base and J by 7 bases, with 7 bases between. Serving as healthy controls were blood bank volunteers based in Maryland, USA. With regard to this clonotype: Antigen: not known.

TCRdb reprocessed the 5' RACE reads with MiXCR, giving one entry per CDR3 protein. The table lists tens of thousands of distinct CDR3 sequences, around an eighth of them singletons. General observations from the study: The study found no CDR3 amino acid sequences shared by expanded clones across subjects, suggesting private repertoires in all groups.

Sample: PBMCs. The chain links TRBV4-3 to TRBJ2-2, with D unresolved. The sequence derives from a woman between 55 and 75 years old in good health. CDR3 in amino acids: CASSQGLVGELFF. DNA of the CDR3: TGCGCCAGCAGCCAAGGTTTAGTCGGGGAGCTGTTTTTT.